This T cell receptor (beta chain) was captured by sequencing in a study of CD8 T cells in Susac syndrome. RNA totalling roughly 0.45 to 1 ug underwent reverse transcription with random hexamers. Using its own MiXCR run on the immunoSEQ multiplex PCR reads, TCRdb lists one record per CDR3 protein. This sample carries 330,000 or so distinct CDR3 sequences, about 91% of them seen once, and the ten largest clones take around 0.2%. The germline gives CDR1 SGDLS, CDR2 YYNGEE. The V end lost 0 bases, the J end lost 4 bases, and 8 bases lay between the germline ends. The CDR3 covers 15 residues. This sequence originates from a human donor with multiple sclerosis. Sequencing was done on a sample of CD8+ T cells from PBMCs. The J gene is TRBJ1-6, the V gene TRBV9; D is unclear. CDR3 residues: CASSVGKGYNSPLHF. As DNA, the CDR3 is TGTGCCAGCAGCGTAGGGAAGGGTTATAATTCACCCCTCCACTTT.